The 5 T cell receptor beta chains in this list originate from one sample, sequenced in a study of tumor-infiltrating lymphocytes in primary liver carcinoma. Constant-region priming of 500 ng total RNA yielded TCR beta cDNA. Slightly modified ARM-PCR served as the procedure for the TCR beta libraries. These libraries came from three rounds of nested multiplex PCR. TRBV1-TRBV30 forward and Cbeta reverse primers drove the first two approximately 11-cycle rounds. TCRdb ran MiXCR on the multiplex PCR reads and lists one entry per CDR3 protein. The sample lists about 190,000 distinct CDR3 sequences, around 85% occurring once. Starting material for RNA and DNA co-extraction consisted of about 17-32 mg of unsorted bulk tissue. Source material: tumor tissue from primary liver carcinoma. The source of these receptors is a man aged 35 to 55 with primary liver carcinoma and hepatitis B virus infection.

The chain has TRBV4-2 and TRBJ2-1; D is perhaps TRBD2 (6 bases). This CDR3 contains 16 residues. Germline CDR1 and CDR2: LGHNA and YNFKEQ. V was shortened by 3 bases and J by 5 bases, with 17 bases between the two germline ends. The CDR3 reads CASSHAGGKANNEQFF. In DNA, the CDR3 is TGTGCCAGCAGCCACGCCGGGGGAAAAGCGAACAATGAGCAGTTCTTC.

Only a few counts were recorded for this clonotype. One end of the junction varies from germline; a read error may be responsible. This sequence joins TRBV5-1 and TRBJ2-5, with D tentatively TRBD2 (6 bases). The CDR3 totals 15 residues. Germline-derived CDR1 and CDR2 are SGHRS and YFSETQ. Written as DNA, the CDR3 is TGTGCCAGCAGCCCATTGGGGGTCGGGGGAGATACCCAGTACTTC. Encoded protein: CASSPLGVGGDTQYF.

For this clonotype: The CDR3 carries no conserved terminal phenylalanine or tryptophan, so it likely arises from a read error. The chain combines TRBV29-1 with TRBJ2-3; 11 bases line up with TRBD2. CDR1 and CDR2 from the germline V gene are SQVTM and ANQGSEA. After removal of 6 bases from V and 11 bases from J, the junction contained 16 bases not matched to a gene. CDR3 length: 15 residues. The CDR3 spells CSVSGTSGRGDMQYL. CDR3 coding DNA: TGCAGCGTCTCCGGGACTAGCGGTCGGGGAGACATGCAGTATTTG.

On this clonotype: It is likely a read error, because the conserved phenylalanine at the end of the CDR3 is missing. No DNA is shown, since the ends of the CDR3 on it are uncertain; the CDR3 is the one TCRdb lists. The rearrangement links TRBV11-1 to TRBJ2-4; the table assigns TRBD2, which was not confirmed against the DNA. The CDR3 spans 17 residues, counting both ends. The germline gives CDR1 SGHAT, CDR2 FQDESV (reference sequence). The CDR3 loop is CASSFPGTSVTKNIQYS.

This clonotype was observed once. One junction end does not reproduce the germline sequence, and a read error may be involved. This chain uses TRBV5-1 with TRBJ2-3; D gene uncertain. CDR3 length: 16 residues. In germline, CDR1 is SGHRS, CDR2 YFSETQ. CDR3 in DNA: TGCGCCAGCAACTTGAACGCCCGCACTAGCACAGATACGCAGTATTTT. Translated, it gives CASNLNARTSTDTQYF.